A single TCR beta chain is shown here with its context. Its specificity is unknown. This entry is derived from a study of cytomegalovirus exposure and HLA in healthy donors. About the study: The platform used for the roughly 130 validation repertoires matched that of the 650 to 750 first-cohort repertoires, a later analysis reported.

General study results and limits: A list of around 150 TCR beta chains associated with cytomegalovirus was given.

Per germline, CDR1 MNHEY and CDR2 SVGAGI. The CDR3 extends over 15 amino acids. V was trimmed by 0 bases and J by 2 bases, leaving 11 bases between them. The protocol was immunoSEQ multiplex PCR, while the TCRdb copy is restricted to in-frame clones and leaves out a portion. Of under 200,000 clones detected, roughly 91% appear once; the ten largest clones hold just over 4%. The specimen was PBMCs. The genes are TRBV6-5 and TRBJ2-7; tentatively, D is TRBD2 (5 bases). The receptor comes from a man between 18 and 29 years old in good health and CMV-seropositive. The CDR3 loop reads CASSYSKLGPYEQYF. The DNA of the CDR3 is TGTGCCAGCAGTTACTCGAAACTAGGGCCCTACGAGCAGTACTTC.